This entry lists 17 T cell receptor beta chains sequenced from one sample in a study of blood T cell repertoires in COVID-19. The table came from immunoSEQ multiplex PCR; TCRdb's copy has only in-frame clones and leaves some out. Of 150,000 to 160,000 clones in the sample, about nine tenths were seen once. The source material was peripheral blood. These receptors came from a woman between 70 and 85 years old with acute or convalescent COVID-19.

The chain carries TRBV7-2 and TRBJ1-2, with 10 nucleotides matching TRBD1. This CDR3 spans 14 amino acids. With 5 bases clipped from V and 4 bases from J, the junction kept 4 bases outside the gene matches. Germline assignment: CDR1 SGHTA and CDR2 FQGNSA. The CDR3 loop reads CASSPGQGVYGYTF. DNA for the CDR3: TGTGCCAGCAGCCCCGGACAGGGGGTCTATGGCTACACCTTC.

The chain combines TRBV7-3 with TRBJ2-1; 13 nucleotides match TRBD2. This CDR3 is 15 amino acids long. The junction had 4 bases not matched to a gene; V was cut back by 5 bases and J by 6 bases. CDR1 and CDR2 from the germline V gene are SGHTA and FQGTGA. The CDR3 here is CASSAGTSGANEQFF. CDR3 nucleotides: TGTGCCAGCAGCGCCGGGACTAGCGGGGCCAATGAGCAGTTCTTC.

The chain carries TRBV4-2 and TRBJ2-3; 10 nucleotides agree with TRBD1. After removal of 5 bases from V and 3 bases from J, the junction contained 11 bases not matched to a gene. Looked up from germline, CDR1 is LGHNA and CDR2 is YNFKEQ. The CDR3 runs 17 residues. Here the CDR3 DNA reads TGTGCCAGCAGCGCAATAGGGACAGGGGTTGGTACAGATACGCAGTATTTT. It encodes CASSAIGTGVGTDTQYF.

The chain recombines TRBV7-2 with TRBJ2-2; 7 bases align to TRBD2. This CDR3 has 13 amino acids. The V gene end was trimmed by 5 bases and the J gene end by 5 bases; junction bases not matched to a gene: 2. Germline V gene data show CDR1 as SGHTA and CDR2 as FQGNSA. CDR3 residues: CASSPGGTGELFF. CDR3 nucleotides: TGTGCCAGCAGCCCGGGAGGAACCGGGGAGCTGTTTTTT.

Comment on this clone: The junction shows a germline mismatch at one end, possibly a read error. The chain's CDR3 is CAWSAAGGSLF. The CDR3 nucleotides read TGTGCCTGGAGTGCCGCAGGTGGTTCTCTCTTT. V is TRBV30 and J is TRBJ1-4; D not resolved. CDR1 is GTSNPN and CDR2 is SVGIG in the germline V gene (reference sequence). CDR3 length equals 11 residues.

The J gene is TRBJ2-7, the V gene TRBV27, with TRBD1 as a possible D gene (5 bases). The CDR3 contains 14 residues. The germline V gene encodes CDR1 MNHEY and CDR2 SMNVEV (reference sequence). V lost 5 bases, J lost 5 bases, and 16 bases lay in between. The CDR3 spells CASSPRSGAHEQYV. DNA of the CDR3: TGTGCCAGCAGTCCCCGTTCTGGGGCCCACGAGCAGTACGTC.

The chain couples TRBV5-1 to TRBJ1-1, with D uncertain. Trimming left V 3 bases short and J 1 base short, with 4 bases between. The CDR3 extends over 12 amino acids. In germline, CDR1 is SGHRS, CDR2 YFSETQ. For the CDR3, the DNA is TGCGCCAGCAGCTCAGAGAACACTGAAGCTTTCTTT. Amino acids: CASSSENTEAFF.

The genes are TRBV7-2 and TRBJ1-1, with TRBD1 identical over 8 bases. V lost 9 bases, J lost 1 base, and 10 bases stayed unmatched. CDR3 length: 15 residues. Germline lookup yields CDR1 SGHTA and CDR2 FQGNSA. The CDR3 spells CASTPGGARNTEAFF. The CDR3 nucleotides read TGTGCCAGTACCCCAGGGGGCGCAAGGAACACTGAAGCTTTCTTT.

The CDR3 is CASSLASGYTDTQYF. Here the CDR3 DNA reads TGTGCCAGCAGCTTGGCTAGCGGGTACACAGATACGCAGTATTTT. This rearrangement joins TRBV5-4 to TRBJ2-3; 8 nucleotides match TRBD2. V was clipped by 0 bases and J by 2 bases; unmatched bases: 2. In germline, CDR1 is SGHNT, CDR2 YYREEE (reference sequence). This CDR3 has 15 amino acids.

The chain carries TRBV6-5 and TRBJ1-6; D is possibly TRBD1 (5 bases). CDR1 is MNHEY and CDR2 is SVGAGI in the germline V gene. The V end lost 2 bases, the J end lost 6 bases, and 11 bases lay between the germline ends. This CDR3 spans 15 amino acids. The CDR3 sequence: CASSYDSSTNSPLHF. In DNA, the CDR3 is TGTGCCAGCAGTTACGACAGCTCTACTAATTCACCCCTCCACTTT.

V usage is TRBV11-2 and J usage is TRBJ2-5; perhaps TRBD2 as D (7 bases). V was shortened by 4 bases and J by 1 base, with 22 bases between the two germline ends. Germline CDR1 and CDR2: SGHAT and FQNNGV. The CDR3 sequence is 18 residues long. CDR3 protein: CASSSRPPQAGAQETQYF. The CDR3 DNA is TGTGCCAGCAGCTCGAGACCCCCCCAGGCGGGGGCCCAAGAGACCCAGTACTTC.

The CDR3 protein is CASSPEGATNEKLFF. CDR3 DNA: TGTGCCAGCAGTCCCGAGGGGGCAACTAATGAAAAACTGTTTTTT. The chain is built from TRBV6-5 and TRBJ1-4; tentatively, D is TRBD1 (6 bases). V lost 5 bases and J lost 0, with 10 bases in between. From germline, CDR1 is MNHEY and CDR2 SVGAGI. The CDR3 is made up of 15 amino acids.

This clone appeared a few times. The chain combines TRBV11-2 with TRBJ2-5, with a possible D match to TRBD2 (6 bases). The CDR3 runs to 14 residues. Germline loops: CDR1 SGHAT, CDR2 FQNNGV. Trimming removed 4 bases at V and 2 bases at J, with 11 bases between. The CDR3 loop is CASSSGTFQETQYF. The CDR3 DNA reads as TGTGCCAGCAGCTCCGGGACTTTTCAAGAGACCCAGTACTTC.

The CDR3 protein is CAIRAGTGYYEQYF. CDR3 DNA: TGTGCCATCAGAGCCGGGACAGGATACTACGAGCAGTACTTC. The chain is built from TRBV10-3 and TRBJ2-7; TRBD1 aligns across 8 bases. Per the germline V gene, CDR1 is ENHRY and CDR2 is SYGVKD. After removal of 6 bases from V and 3 bases from J, the junction contained 7 bases not matched to a gene. There are 14 residues in the CDR3.

The chain couples TRBV10-2 to TRBJ1-1; 7 positions match TRBD1. This CDR3 region has 14 residues. CDR1 WSHSY and CDR2 SAAADI come from the germline V gene. Losses at the gene ends were 6 bases for V and 0 bases for J; bases not matched to a gene: 4. For the CDR3, the DNA is TGCGCCAGCAGGACAGGGCTTATGAACACTGAAGCTTTCTTT. It codes for CASRTGLMNTEAFF.

The rearrangement links TRBV7-9 to TRBJ1-2; D is ambiguous. The germline CDR1 and CDR2 sequences are SEHNR and FQNEAQ (reference sequence). The CDR3 spans 14 residues. V lost 1 base, J lost 8 bases, and 14 bases lay in between. The CDR3 loop is CASSLDVRGGGYTF. In nucleotides, the CDR3 is TGTGCCAGCAGCTTAGACGTACGCGGAGGAGGCTACACCTTC.

This clone occurred a few times. J is TRBJ1-4 and V is TRBV10-1; 10 nucleotides line up with TRBD1. Germline V CDR1 and CDR2: WNHNN, SYGVQD (reference sequence). The CDR3 is 17 amino acids. J was trimmed by 8 bases and V by 4 bases; bases with no gene match: 13. The CDR3 coding sequence is TGCGCCAGCAGTGGAAGGGACAGGGGCCTTCCGAGGGAAAAACTGTTTTTT. Its protein product is CASSGRDRGLPREKLFF.